One sample yielded the 7 T cell receptor beta chains listed below, sequenced in a study of shared clonotypes between healthy human individuals. TCRdb keeps only in-frame clones here, not all; method: immunoSEQ multiplex PCR. The table lists over a million clones, roughly 74% of them singletons, with 0.5% to 0.65% in the top ten. The sequenced sample was memory CD4+ T cells from PBMCs. Indicated subset: CD45RA-negative fraction. Source of these receptors: a man younger than 35 in good health. Some clones in this sample may be carry-over from other donors' samples.

This clone was observed a few times. The V gene is TRBV2, the J gene TRBJ2-1; TRBD2 agrees at 15 bases. The germline V gene encodes CDR1 SNHLY and CDR2 FYNNEI. The CDR3 is 15 residues long. The ends lost 7 bases at V and 10 bases at J; junction bases unmatched: 8. CDR3 in amino acids: CASNQGLAGGLEQFF. CDR3 coding DNA: TGTGCCAGCAACCAAGGACTAGCGGGAGGGCTGGAGCAGTTCTTC.

This sequence joins TRBV6-5 and TRBJ1-1, with D uncertain. CDR1 is MNHEY, CDR2 SVGAGI, per germline. The length of the CDR3 is 15 residues. With 2 bases removed from V and 1 base from J, the gap between germline ends came to 11 bases. The CDR3 spells CASSYRAPTNTEAFF. The CDR3 DNA sequence: TGTGCCAGCAGTTACAGGGCTCCGACGAACACTGAAGCTTTCTTT.

The chain employs TRBV28 and TRBJ2-7; D ambiguous. The CDR3 runs 14 residues. Trimming took 5 bases from V and 1 from J, leaving 12 bases between them. Germline V CDR1 and CDR2: MDHEN, SYDVKM. In nucleotides, the CDR3 is TGTGCCAGCAGTATACGAGTCGTGTCCTACGAGCAGTACTTC. Amino acid sequence: CASSIRVVSYEQYF.

This clone was counted many times. V is TRBV9 and J is TRBJ2-7; D tentatively fits TRBD1 or TRBD2 (5 bases each). Germline CDR1 and CDR2: SGDLS and YYNGEE. The CDR3 runs to 15 residues. The ends were cut back, 2 bases at V and 2 bases at J, with 14 bases in the middle. The CDR3 protein is CASSVQGVPPYEQYF. The DNA for the CDR3 is TGTGCCAGCAGCGTCCAGGGAGTCCCCCCCTACGAGCAGTACTTC.

This clone was observed a few times. The chain has TRBV27 and TRBJ1-5, with a weak D call TRBD1 (5 bases). There are 13 residues in the CDR3. The ends were cut back, 2 bases at V and 9 bases at J, with 11 bases in the middle. Germline loops: CDR1 MNHEY, CDR2 SMNVEV (reference sequence). The CDR3 loop is CASSLGRVMPQHF. The CDR3 DNA sequence: TGTGCCAGCAGTTTAGGCAGGGTGATGCCCCAGCATTTT.

This clone occurred once. The CDR3 DNA sequence: TGTGCCAGCAGCTTAGTGTTCTGGGACACCGCGAACCACGAGCAGTACTTC. Encoded protein: CASSLVFWDTANHEQYF. The J gene is TRBJ2-7, the V gene TRBV5-8; D might be TRBD1 (6 bases). The CDR3 spans 17 residues. Looked up from germline, CDR1 is SGHTS and CDR2 is YDEGEE. Trimming removed 2 bases at V and 5 bases at J, with 23 bases between. The full variable domain, with the rest looked up from reference TRBV5-8 and TRBJ2-7, is EAGVTQSPTHLIKTRGQQATLRCSPISGHTSVYWYQQALGLGLQFLLWYDEGEERNRGNFPPRFSGRQFPNYSSELNVNALELEDSALYLCASSLVFWDTANHEQYFGPGTRLTVT.

The genes are TRBV5-1 and TRBJ2-1; a weak D match, TRBD2 (6 bases). This CDR3 is built from 14 residues. Germline CDR1 reads SGHRS; CDR2 reads YFSETQ. Trimming removed 5 bases at V and 4 bases at J, with 13 bases between. The CDR3 sequence is CASRIAATYNEQFF. Written as DNA, the CDR3 is TGCGCCAGCAGGATAGCGGCCACATACAATGAGCAGTTCTTC.